The TCR beta chain described here comes from a study of CD4+ T cells in melanoma. Only in-frame clones appear in the TCRdb table, and some are missing; sequencing was by immunoSEQ multiplex PCR. The sample shows approximately 5,100 clones, 50% to 70% of them seen only once. This CDR3 has 12 amino acids. With 0 bases removed from V and 10 bases from J, the gap between germline ends came to 10 bases. The germline gives CDR1 GTSNPN, CDR2 SVGIG (reference sequence). This TCR came from a human donor with melanoma. The chain is built from TRBV30 and TRBJ1-5; D not certain. Sequenced input: cells from a culture (not recorded whether cultured in vitro). The CDR3 is CAWSVNSSPQHF. The CDR3, as DNA: TGTGCCTGGAGTGTCAACAGTTCCCCCCAGCATTTT.